A selection of T cell receptor beta chains follows, all from one sample in a study of blood T cell repertoires in COVID-19. The repertoire was sequenced with immunoSEQ multiplex PCR; TCRdb's copy has only in-frame clones and lacks some. Of approximately 340,000 clones in the sample, approximately 89% are singletons; the top ten hold about 0.78%. What was sequenced was PBMCs or T cells enriched from blood (not recorded which). These receptors were obtained from a woman between 40 and 55 years old who had been exposed to COVID-19. Each CDR3 is given without its conserved first and last residue. The order of the fields is CDR3 protein, J gene, V gene.

AISDRSIPVDLGYT TRBJ1-2 TRBV10-3
ATSAEGRGGYT TRBJ1-2 TRBV24-1
ASSLRGSGEKLF TRBJ1-4 TRBV7-9
ASTPFSGTGGRNTEAF TRBJ1-1 TRBV7-8
ASSPSGQGASQPQH TRBJ1-5 TRBV7-2
ASSIPSGTTNEKLF TRBJ1-4 TRBV19
ASTDGAGTQY TRBJ2-3 TRBV19
ASSLYSTNYGYT TRBJ1-2 TRBV7-9
ASSLDPLAATNTGELF TRBJ2-2 TRBV7-2
ASSAGGYAYEQY TRBJ2-7 TRBV9
ASNGQVFNEQF TRBJ2-1 TRBV28
ASSSILAAYTDTQY TRBJ2-3 TRBV27
ASSSGTGVGAKNIQY TRBJ2-4 TRBV28
ASSKGQANQPQH TRBJ1-5 TRBV6-6
ASSLGQGVPNYGYT TRBJ1-2 TRBV11-3
ASSNPGLDNEQF TRBJ2-1 TRBV19
ASSLRGISGNTIY TRBJ1-3 TRBV27
ASSERGLAGGF TRBJ2-1 TRBV2
ASSPWVGTGEGYT TRBJ1-2 TRBV7-9
ASRRGTGRVQYYGYT TRBJ1-2 TRBV19
ASKTGGSSFGYT TRBJ1-2 TRBV19
ASSPSAGGPDTGELF TRBJ2-2 TRBV5-4
ASSPRGGNEKLF TRBJ1-4 TRBV27
ASSWAGTGNEQY TRBJ2-7 TRBV5-1
ASSAPSGGESAKQY TRBJ2-7 TRBV2
ASSLRGSGNTIY TRBJ1-3 TRBV9
ASSRRGRNEKLF TRBJ1-4 TRBV19
ASSSTGGAAETQY TRBJ2-5 TRBV7-6
SVEDSRGAGETQY TRBJ2-5 TRBV29-1
ASSKGVGYT TRBJ1-2 TRBV19
ASRVAGGPYEQY TRBJ2-7 TRBV10-2
ASSLWASTNEKLF TRBJ1-4 TRBV27
ASKEGTGVTGQF TRBJ2-1 TRBV11-3
ASSGGQGRYEQY TRBJ2-7 TRBV19
ASSSTGTGVLQPQH TRBJ1-5 TRBV7-9
ASSLKLPDTDTQY TRBJ2-3 TRBV5-1
ASRPASGAAYGYT TRBJ1-2 TRBV4-3
ASSPGQANEKLF TRBJ1-4 TRBV19
AWSPRGVAENTEAF TRBJ1-1 TRBV30
ASRRTGSNYGYT TRBJ1-2 TRBV5-5
ASSPRTSDYEQY TRBJ2-7 TRBV7-9
ASSLDGRVRYT TRBJ1-2 TRBV11-2
ASSPWAGGDSPLH TRBJ1-6 TRBV27
ASSPSLPGQGNYGYT TRBJ1-2 TRBV18
ASSSHGAGAGNTIY TRBJ1-3 TRBV7-9
ASSESGHYNEQF TRBJ2-1 TRBV25-1
ASSARRTGVGMNTEAF TRBJ1-1 TRBV6-1
ASSPVGGQGARNYGYT TRBJ1-2 TRBV7-2
ASTRQGWNQPQH TRBJ1-5 TRBV6-5
AWSFSRTVNIQY TRBJ2-4 TRBV30
ASKGPGSSYEQY TRBJ2-7 TRBV6-5
ATSDLGGVNTGELF TRBJ2-2 TRBV24-1